This T cell receptor (beta chain) was sequenced in a study of blood T cell repertoires in COVID-19. Study-level background: Some COVID-19 samples were acute and others convalescent; all came from the United States, Italy and Spain. T cells, B-cell-depleted T cells, or PBMCs provided the cDNA or gDNA that served as material.

Seattle researchers signed up patients amid active infection and tracked them longitudinally. In the original processing: Amplifying reference gene primers gave estimates of nucleated cell counts. Produced via immunoSEQ multiplex PCR; TCRdb's table is partial and in-frame only. V, J and clone size are taken as reported in that table, and D and trimming were inferred from the DNA itself. Of some 270,000 clones in the sample, approximately 83% are singletons; the top ten hold roughly 14%. Germline V gene lookup returns CDR1 MDHEN and CDR2 SYDVKM. V was clipped by 8 bases and J by 10 bases; unmatched bases: 11. The CDR3 spans 14 residues.

The TCR comes from a person aged 70 to 85 with COVID-19, enrolled during active disease. The sequencing input was peripheral blood. The genes are TRBV28 and TRBJ1-6; TRBD1 matches at 7 bases. CDR3 DNA: TGTGCCAGCTCAAGACCGGACAGGCCATCACCCCTCCACTTT. This gives the protein CASSRPDRPSPLHF.